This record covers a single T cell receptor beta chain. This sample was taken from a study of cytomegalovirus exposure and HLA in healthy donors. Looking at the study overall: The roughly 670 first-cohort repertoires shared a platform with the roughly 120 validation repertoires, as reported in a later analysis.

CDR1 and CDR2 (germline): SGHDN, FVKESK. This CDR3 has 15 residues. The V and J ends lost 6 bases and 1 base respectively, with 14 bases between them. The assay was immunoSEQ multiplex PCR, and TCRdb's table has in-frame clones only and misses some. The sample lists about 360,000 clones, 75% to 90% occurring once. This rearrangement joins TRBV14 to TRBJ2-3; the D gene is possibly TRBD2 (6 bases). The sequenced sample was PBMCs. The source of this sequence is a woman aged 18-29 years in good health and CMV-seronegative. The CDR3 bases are TGTGCCAGCAGTCGCACGGGAGTACGCACAGATACGCAGTATTTT. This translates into CASSRTGVRTDTQYF.